These T cell receptor beta chains were read from a single sample in a study of blood T cell repertoires in COVID-19. Measured with immunoSEQ multiplex PCR; TCRdb has only the in-frame clones, and not every one. Of around 120,000 clones listed, approximately 80% were seen once; the top ten hold about 2.5%. The specimen sequenced was peripheral blood. Source of these receptors: a man over 45 with acute or convalescent COVID-19. CDR3s include the opening cysteine and the closing phenylalanine or tryptophan. D genes are given only for firm matches. Some rows have no size entry. The others give once, few or many, or a class for an expanded clone.

size	D	J	V	DNA	CDR3
NA	NA	TRBJ1-4	TRBV27	TGTGCCAGCCCTCTTATTTCCAGGGTGAAAATGGAAAAACTGTTTTTT	CASPLISRVKMEKLFF
NA	NA	TRBJ1-2	TRBV7-2	TGTGCCAGCAGCTTAGGGCAGAACCCTAACTATGGCTACACCTTC	CASSLGQNPNYGYTF
NA	NA	TRBJ2-5	TRBV14	TGTGCCAGCAGGGACAGCCCCCAAGAGACCCAGTACTTC	CASRDSPQETQYF
NA	NA	TRBJ1-2	TRBV5-6	TGTGCCAGCAGCTTGGGAATGGGCACCTATGGCTACACCTTC	CASSLGMGTYGYTF
NA	TRBD1	TRBJ2-7	TRBV14	TGTGCCGGCAGCCCATGGGACAGGTTCTACGAGCAGTACTTC	CAGSPWDRFYEQYF
once	NA	TRBJ2-3	TRBV7-2	TGTGCCAGCAGCTTAGTACGGACAGACACAGATACGCAGTATTTT	CASSLVRTDTDTQYF
few	TRBD1	TRBJ1-2	TRBV7-9	TGTGCCAGCAGCTACGAATACGAGGGGGCTTCGGATGGCTACACCTTC	CASSYEYEGASDGYTF
NA	NA	TRBJ1-2	TRBV30	TGTGCCTGGAGTGCTGGTACAGCTACTAACTATGGCTACACCTTC	CAWSAGTATNYGYTF
once	TRBD1	TRBJ2-7	TRBV6-5	TGTGCCAGCAGTTATGAGGGGACAGGGTGGTACGAGCAGTACTTC	CASSYEGTGWYEQYF
few	TRBD2	TRBJ2-1	TRBV7-9	TGTGCCAGCAGCTTGGGACTAGCGGGAGACGAGCAGTTCTTC	CASSLGLAGDEQFF